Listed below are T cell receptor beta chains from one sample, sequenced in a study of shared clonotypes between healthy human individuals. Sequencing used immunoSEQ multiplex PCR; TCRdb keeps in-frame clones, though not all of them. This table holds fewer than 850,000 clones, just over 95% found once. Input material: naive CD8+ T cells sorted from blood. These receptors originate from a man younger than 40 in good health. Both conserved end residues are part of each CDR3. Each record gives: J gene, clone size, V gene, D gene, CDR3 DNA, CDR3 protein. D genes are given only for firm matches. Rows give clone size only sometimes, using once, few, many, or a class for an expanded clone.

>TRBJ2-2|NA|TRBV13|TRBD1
TGTGCCAGCAGCTCGGGACAGGTGATCACCGGGGAGCTGTTTTTT
CASSSGQVITGELFF
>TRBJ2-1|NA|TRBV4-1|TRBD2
TGCGCCAGCAGCCACATCGGGACTATATCCAATGAGCAGTTCTTC
CASSHIGTISNEQFF
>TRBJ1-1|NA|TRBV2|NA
TGTGCCAGCAGTGATGGGGCTTACCTGACCACTGAAGCTTTCTTT
CASSDGAYLTTEAFF
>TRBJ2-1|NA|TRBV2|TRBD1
TGTGCCACCGAAGGACAGGGGGACATACTACAGTTCTTC
CATEGQGDILQFF
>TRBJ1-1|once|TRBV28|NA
TGTGCCAGCAGTCCTTTTCAGGGCACTGAAGCTTTCTTT
CASSPFQGTEAFF
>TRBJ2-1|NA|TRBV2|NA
TGTGCCAGCAGTCTGGGGAATGAGCAGTTCTTC
CASSLGNEQFF
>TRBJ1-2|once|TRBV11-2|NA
TGTGCCAGCAGCTTAGGTTCTAGTCGGTGGGCGGATGGCTACACCTTC
CASSLGSSRWADGYTF
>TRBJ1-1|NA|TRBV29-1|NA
TGCAGCGTTAACCGAATAGGGTGGCGGACTGAAGCTTTCTTT
CSVNRIGWRTEAFF
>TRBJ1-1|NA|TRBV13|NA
TGTGCCAGCAGCCCGAGAGGGGATGGGAACACTGAAGCTTTCTTT
CASSPRGDGNTEAFF
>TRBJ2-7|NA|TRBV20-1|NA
TGCAGTGCTACCCAAGGACGCCTGTACTTC
CSATQGRLYF
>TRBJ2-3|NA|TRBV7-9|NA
TGTGCCAGCAGCCAAATAGGACGGGGAGACACAGATACGCAGTATTTT
CASSQIGRGDTDTQYF
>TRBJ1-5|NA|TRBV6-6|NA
TGTGCCAGCAGTTACGAAGGATATCAGCCCCAGCATTTT
CASSYEGYQPQHF
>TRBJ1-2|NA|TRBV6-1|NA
TGTGCCAGCAGTGAAGGTCCAGCCTATGGCTACACCTTC
CASSEGPAYGYTF
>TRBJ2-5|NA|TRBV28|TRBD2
TGTGCCAGCAGTTTAATGGCTAGCGGGATGGAGACCCAGTACTTC
CASSLMASGMETQYF
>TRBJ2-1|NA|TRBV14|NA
TGTGCCAGCAGCCTCGAATTCGGGGGTGGCAATGAGCAGTTCTTC
CASSLEFGGGNEQFF
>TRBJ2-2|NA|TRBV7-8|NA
TGTGCCAGCAGCCGTAGCGCGAACACCGGGGAGCTGTTTTTT
CASSRSANTGELFF
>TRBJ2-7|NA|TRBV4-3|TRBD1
TGCGCCAGCAGCCCCGGGACAGGGGATTACGAGCAGTACTTC
CASSPGTGDYEQYF
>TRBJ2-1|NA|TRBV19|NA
TGTGCCAGTAGTATGGCGAATTACAATGAGCAGTTCTTC
CASSMANYNEQFF
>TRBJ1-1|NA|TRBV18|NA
TGTGCCAGCTCACCACCAAGAACTGAAGCTTTCTTT
CASSPPRTEAFF
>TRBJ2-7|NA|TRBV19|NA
TGTGCCAGTAGTATGGGCAGGAGCTACGAGCAGTACTTC
CASSMGRSYEQYF
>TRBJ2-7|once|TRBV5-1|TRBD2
TGCGCCAGCAGCCCCGACAGCGGGAGTAACTACGAGCAGTACTTC
CASSPDSGSNYEQYF
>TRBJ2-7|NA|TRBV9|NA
TGTGCCAGCAGCGGCGGGACTTTCTACGAGCAGTACTTC
CASSGGTFYEQYF
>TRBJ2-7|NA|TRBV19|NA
TGTGCCAGTAGTATTAGGCTAGCTGGCGAGCAGTACTTC
CASSIRLAGEQYF
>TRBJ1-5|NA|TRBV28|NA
TGTGCCAGCAGTTTGGGGACGCCCCAGCATTTT
CASSLGTPQHF
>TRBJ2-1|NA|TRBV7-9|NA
TGTGCCAGCAGCTCCGAACGCCAGGGGAGCAGGTACAATGAGCAGTTCTTC
CASSSERQGSRYNEQFF
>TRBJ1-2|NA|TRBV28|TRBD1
TGTGCCAGCAGTTTTTCCCGGGACAGGGGACCAGTGGGCTACACCTTC
CASSFSRDRGPVGYTF
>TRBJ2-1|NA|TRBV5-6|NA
TGTGCCAGAGGAGGACCCTACAATGAGCAGTTCTTC
CARGGPYNEQFF
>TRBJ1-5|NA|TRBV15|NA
TGTGCCACCAGCAGGAGTTCTCAGCCCCAGCATTTT
CATSRSSQPQHF
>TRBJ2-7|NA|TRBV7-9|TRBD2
TGTGCCAGCACCTTTCGGACTAGCGGACCCTACGAGCAGTACTTC
CASTFRTSGPYEQYF
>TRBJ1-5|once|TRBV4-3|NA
TGCGCCAGCAGCCAAGCCAGGGAGGTGAGCAATCAGCCCCAGCATTTT
CASSQAREVSNQPQHF